The 6 T cell receptor beta chains presented below share a single source sample, sequenced in a study of patients and donors after allogeneic stem cell transplantation. MiXCR was run by TCRdb on the RT-PCR reads, yielding one entry per CDR3 protein. Among roughly 200,000 distinct CDR3 sequences listed, more than 35% were seen once. The sample comprised blood, either unsorted or a sorted T cell fraction (not recorded which). These receptors came from a human donor who was either an allogeneic HSCT recipient or a stem cell or donor lymphocyte infusion donor (not recorded which). It is not recorded whose cells these are; they may come from a transplant donor.

This rearrangement joins TRBV4-1 to TRBJ2-3; D is ambiguous. CDR1 and CDR2 from the germline V gene are MGHRA and YSYEKL. V lost 4 bases, J lost 3 bases, and 5 bases lay in between. The CDR3 runs to 12 residues. CDR3 residues: CASSPETDTQYF. CDR3 bases: TGCGCCAGCAGCCCGGAGACAGATACGCAGTATTTT.

In this sample, this clonotype turned up once. The J gene is TRBJ1-3, the V gene TRBV2, with D uncertain. Germline assignment: CDR1 SNHLY and CDR2 FYNNEI. The length of the CDR3 is 16 residues. Trimming removed 6 bases at V and 0 bases at J, with 15 bases between. CDR3 residues: CASSMARADSGNTIYF. CDR3 DNA sequence: TGTGCCAGCAGCATGGCGAGGGCCGACTCTGGAAACACCATATATTTT.

V gene TRBV3-1 combines with J gene TRBJ2-1; TRBD2 aligns across 16 bases. This CDR3 comprises 17 residues. V lost 4 bases and J lost 4; bases outside the gene matches: 4. Germline values: CDR1 LGHDT, CDR2 YNNKEL (reference sequence). CDR3 nucleotides: TGTGCCAGCAGCCCGGGACTAGCGGGGGGGTCATACAATGAGCAGTTCTTC. Amino acid sequence: CASSPGLAGGSYNEQFF.

The rearrangement joins TRBV21-1 to TRBJ2-6. TRBV21-1 is labeled a pseudogene. The CDR3 is made up of 11 amino acids. CDR3: CASSSHAGLTF. DNA of the CDR3: TGTGCCAGCAGCTCTCACGCAGGCCTGACTTTC.

This clonotype was detected only once. This sequence joins TRBV25-1 and TRBJ2-2; 10 bases map to TRBD1. The CDR3 is 18 amino acids. Germline values: CDR1 MGHDK, CDR2 SYGVNS. The V segment lost 5 bases and the J segment 4 bases; nucleotides outside the gene matches: 13. The CDR3 protein is CASSLHIGTGDSTGELFF. For the CDR3, the DNA is TGTGCCAGCAGTCTACACATCGGGACAGGGGATAGCACCGGGGAGCTGTTTTTT.

The genes are TRBV2 and TRBJ2-1, with a weak D call TRBD2 (7 bases). The ends were cut back, 8 bases at V and 4 bases at J, with 18 bases in the middle. Germline V gives CDR1 SNHLY, CDR2 FYNNEI. CDR3 length: 15 amino acids. This CDR3 is CASVGRGGQYNEQFF. The CDR3 bases are TGTGCCAGCGTGGGGAGGGGGGGCCAGTACAATGAGCAGTTCTTC.